This T cell receptor beta chain was identified during a study of shared clonotypes between healthy human individuals. Naive-designated CD8 cells lacked CD45RO, were positively enriched for CCR7, and omitted terminally differentiated effector memory CD45RA+ cells. About this clone: Its specificity is not known.

Profiled with immunoSEQ multiplex PCR; TCRdb holds only in-frame clones, not every one. The sample shows about 1.9 million clones, just under 95% of them seen only once. Broader study findings: Sharing across a few donors was seen in 4% to 6.5% of naive CD4 clonotypes. What naive subsets generally showed was a larger estimated richness than memory subsets showed. Rarefaction curves obtained for sorted subsets showed sequencing incomplete despite large depth.

This CDR3 contains 14 residues. Unmatched junction bases numbered 5, after V lost 3 bases and J lost 4 bases. Germline V gene data show CDR1 as SGHAT and CDR2 as FQNNGV. The sequenced sample was naive CD8+ T cells from PBMCs. This chain links TRBV11-2 with TRBJ2-7; 8 bases map to TRBD2. The sequence was obtained from a man aged 18 to 29 in good health. Some clones in this sample may be carry-over from other donors' samples. CDR3 amino acids: CASSFGTRVYEQYF. As DNA, the CDR3 is TGTGCCAGCAGCTTCGGGACTAGGGTTTACGAGCAGTACTTC.